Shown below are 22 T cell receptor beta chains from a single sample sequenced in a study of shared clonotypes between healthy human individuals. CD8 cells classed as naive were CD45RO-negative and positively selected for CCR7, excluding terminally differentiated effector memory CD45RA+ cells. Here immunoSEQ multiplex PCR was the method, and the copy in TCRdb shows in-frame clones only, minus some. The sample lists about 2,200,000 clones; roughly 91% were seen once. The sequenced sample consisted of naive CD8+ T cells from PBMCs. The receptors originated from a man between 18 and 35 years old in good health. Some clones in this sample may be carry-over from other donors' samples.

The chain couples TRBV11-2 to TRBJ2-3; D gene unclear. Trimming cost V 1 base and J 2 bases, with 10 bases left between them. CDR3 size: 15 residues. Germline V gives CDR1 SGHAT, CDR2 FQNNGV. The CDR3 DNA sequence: TGTGCCAGCAGCTTAGCAGGACCTTACACAGATACGCAGTATTTT. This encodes CASSLAGPYTDTQYF.

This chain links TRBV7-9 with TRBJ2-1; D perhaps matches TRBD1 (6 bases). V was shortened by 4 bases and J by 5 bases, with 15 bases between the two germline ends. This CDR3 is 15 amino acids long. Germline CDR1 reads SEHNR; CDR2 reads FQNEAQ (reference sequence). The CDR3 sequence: CASSSLGAGNNEQFF. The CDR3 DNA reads TGTGCCAGCAGCTCCCTGGGGGCCGGGAACAATGAGCAGTTCTTC.

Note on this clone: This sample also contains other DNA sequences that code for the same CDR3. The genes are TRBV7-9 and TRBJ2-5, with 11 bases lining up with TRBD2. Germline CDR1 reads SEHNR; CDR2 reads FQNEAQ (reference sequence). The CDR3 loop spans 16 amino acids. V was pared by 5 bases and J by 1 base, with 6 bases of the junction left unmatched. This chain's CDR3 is CASSLGTSGIQETQYF. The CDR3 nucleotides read TGTGCCAGCAGCCTTGGGACTAGCGGAATCCAAGAGACCCAGTACTTC.

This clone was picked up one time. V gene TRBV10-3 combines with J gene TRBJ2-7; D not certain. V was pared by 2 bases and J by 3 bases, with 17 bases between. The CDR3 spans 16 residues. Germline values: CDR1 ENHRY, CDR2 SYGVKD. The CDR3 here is CAISEPPLTPNYEQYF. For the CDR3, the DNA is TGTGCCATCAGTGAGCCTCCACTCACTCCAAACTACGAGCAGTACTTC.

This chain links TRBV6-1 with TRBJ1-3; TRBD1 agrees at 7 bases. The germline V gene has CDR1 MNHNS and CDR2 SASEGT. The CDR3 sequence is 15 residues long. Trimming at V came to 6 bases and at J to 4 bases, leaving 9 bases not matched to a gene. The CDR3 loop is CASRYGTDWGNTIYF. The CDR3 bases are TGTGCCAGCAGGTACGGGACAGACTGGGGAAACACCATATATTTT.

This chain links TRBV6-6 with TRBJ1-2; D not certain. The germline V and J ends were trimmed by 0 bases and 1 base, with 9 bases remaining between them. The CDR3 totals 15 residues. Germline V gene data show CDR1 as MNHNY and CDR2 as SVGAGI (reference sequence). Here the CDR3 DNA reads TGTGCCAGCAGTTACTCGGCGGCAGATAACTATGGCTACACCTTC. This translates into CASSYSAADNYGYTF.

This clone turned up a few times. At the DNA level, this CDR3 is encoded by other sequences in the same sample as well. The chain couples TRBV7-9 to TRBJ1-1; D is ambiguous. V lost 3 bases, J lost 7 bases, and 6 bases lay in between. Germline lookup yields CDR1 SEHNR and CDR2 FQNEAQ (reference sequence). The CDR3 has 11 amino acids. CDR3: CASSLVGEAFF. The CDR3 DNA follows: TGTGCCAGCAGCTTGGTTGGTGAAGCTTTCTTT. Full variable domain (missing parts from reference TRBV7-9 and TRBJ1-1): DTGVSQNPRHKITKRGQNVTFRCDPISEHNRLYWYRQTLGQGPEFLTYFQNEAQLEKSRLLSDRFSAERPKGSFSTLEIQRTEQGDSAMYLCASSLVGEAFFGQGTRLTVV.

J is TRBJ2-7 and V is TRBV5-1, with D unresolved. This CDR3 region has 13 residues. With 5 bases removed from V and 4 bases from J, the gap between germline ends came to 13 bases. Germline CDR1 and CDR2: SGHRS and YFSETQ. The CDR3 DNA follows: TGCGCCAGCAGAACAAAAGCCGAGTACGAGCAGTACTTC. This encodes CASRTKAEYEQYF.

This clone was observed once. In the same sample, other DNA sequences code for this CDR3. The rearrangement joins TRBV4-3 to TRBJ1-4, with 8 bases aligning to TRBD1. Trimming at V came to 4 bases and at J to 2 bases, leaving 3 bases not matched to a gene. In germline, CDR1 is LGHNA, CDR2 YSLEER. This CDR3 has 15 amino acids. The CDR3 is CASSPSGGTNEKLFF. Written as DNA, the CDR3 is TGCGCCAGCAGCCCATCAGGGGGCACTAATGAAAAACTGTTTTTT.

CDR3 protein: CASSQDRATGGLAQHF. The CDR3 coding sequence is TGCGCCAGCAGCCAAGATCGAGCGACGGGTGGTTTGGCCCAGCATTTT. The V gene is TRBV4-1, the J gene TRBJ1-5; D gene ambiguous. Per the germline V gene, CDR1 is MGHRA and CDR2 is YSYEKL. The CDR3 has 16 amino acids. Trimming removed 0 bases from V and 11 bases from J, with 20 bases in between.

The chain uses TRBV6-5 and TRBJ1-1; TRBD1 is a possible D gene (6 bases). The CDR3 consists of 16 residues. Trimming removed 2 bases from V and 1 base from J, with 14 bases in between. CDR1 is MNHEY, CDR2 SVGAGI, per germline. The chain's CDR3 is CASSYGLPTGNTEAFF. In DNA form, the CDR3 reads TGTGCCAGCAGTTACGGCCTTCCGACAGGGAACACTGAAGCTTTCTTT.

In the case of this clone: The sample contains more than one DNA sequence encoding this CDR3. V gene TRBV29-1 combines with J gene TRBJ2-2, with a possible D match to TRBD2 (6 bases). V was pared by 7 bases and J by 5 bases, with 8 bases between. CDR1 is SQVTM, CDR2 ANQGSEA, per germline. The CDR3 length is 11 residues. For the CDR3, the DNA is TGCAGCGCCCGGGGGACCGGGGAGCTGTTTTTT. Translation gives CSARGTGELFF.

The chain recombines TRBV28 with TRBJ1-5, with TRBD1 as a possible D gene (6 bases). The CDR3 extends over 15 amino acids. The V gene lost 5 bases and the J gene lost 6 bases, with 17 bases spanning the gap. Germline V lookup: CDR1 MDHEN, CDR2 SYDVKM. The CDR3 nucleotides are TGTGCCAGCAGTGAGGTCTCGGGGGCCCGTCAGCCCCAGCATTTT. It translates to CASSEVSGARQPQHF. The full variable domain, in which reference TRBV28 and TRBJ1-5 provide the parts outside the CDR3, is DVKVTQSSRYLVKRTGEKVFLECVQDMDHENMFWYRQDPGLGLRLIYFSYDVKMKEKGDIPEGYSVSREKKERFSLILESASTNQTSMYLCASSEVSGARQPQHFGDGTRLSIL.

The CDR3 DNA is TGTGCCAGCAGTTTATCGTCGCGGACAGCCTACGAGCAGTACTTC. It is translated as CASSLSSRTAYEQYF. V and J are TRBV27 and TRBJ2-7; D perhaps matches TRBD1 (6 bases). The CDR3 consists of 15 residues. Trimming pared 0 bases from V and 2 bases from J, leaving 11 bases between. Germline assignment: CDR1 MNHEY and CDR2 SMNVEV (reference sequence).

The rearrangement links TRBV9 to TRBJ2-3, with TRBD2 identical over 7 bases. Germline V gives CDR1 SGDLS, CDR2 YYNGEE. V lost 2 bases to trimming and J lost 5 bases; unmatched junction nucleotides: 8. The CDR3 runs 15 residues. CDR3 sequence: CASSVGTTVGDTQYF. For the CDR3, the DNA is TGTGCCAGCAGCGTCGGGACTACAGTTGGAGATACGCAGTATTTT.

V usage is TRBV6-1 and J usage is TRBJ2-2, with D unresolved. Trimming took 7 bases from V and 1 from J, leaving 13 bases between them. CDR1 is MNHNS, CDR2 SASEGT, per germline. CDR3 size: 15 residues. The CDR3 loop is CASNGWTVNTGELFF. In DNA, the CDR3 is TGTGCCAGCAACGGATGGACGGTGAACACCGGGGAGCTGTTTTTT.

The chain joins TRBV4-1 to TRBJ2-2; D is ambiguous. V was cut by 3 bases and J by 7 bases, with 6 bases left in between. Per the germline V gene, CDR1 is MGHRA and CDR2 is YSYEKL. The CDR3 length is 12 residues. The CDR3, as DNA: TGCGCCAGCAGCCACGGAAACGGGGAGCTGTTTTTT. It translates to CASSHGNGELFF.

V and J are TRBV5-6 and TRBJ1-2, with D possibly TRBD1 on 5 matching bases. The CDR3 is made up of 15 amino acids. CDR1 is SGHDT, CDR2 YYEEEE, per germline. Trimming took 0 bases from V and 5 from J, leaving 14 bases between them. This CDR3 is CASSLEGRGTYGYTF. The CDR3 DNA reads TGTGCCAGCAGCTTGGAGGGGCGAGGGACTTATGGCTACACCTTC.

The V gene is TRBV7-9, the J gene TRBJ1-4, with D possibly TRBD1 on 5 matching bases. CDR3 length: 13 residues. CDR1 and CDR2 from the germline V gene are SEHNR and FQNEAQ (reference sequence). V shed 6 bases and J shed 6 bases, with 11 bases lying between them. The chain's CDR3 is CASSDSLYEKLFF. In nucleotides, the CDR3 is TGTGCCAGCAGTGACAGCCTTTATGAAAAACTGTTTTTT.

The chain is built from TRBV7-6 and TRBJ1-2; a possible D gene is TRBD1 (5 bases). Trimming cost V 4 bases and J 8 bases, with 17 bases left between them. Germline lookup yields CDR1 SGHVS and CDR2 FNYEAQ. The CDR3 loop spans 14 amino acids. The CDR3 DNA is TGTGCCAGCAGCTCATCCCCGCAGGGAAGCGGCTACACCTTC. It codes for CASSSSPQGSGYTF.

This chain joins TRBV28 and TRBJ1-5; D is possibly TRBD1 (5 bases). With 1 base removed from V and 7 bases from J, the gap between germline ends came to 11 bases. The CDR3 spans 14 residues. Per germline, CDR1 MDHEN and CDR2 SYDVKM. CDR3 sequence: CASSLFQGVQPQHF. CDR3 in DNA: TGTGCCAGCAGTTTATTCCAGGGTGTCCAGCCCCAGCATTTT.

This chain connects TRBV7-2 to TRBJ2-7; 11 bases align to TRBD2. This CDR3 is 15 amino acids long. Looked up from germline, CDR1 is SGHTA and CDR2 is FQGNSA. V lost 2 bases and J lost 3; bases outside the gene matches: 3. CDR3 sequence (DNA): TGTGCCAGCAGCTTACTAGCGGGAGGAAACTACGAGCAGTACTTC. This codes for CASSLLAGGNYEQYF.